One and the same sample provided the 21 T cell receptor beta chains below, sequenced in a study of blood T cell repertoires in COVID-19 (dated by TCRdb to the early 2020s). The protocol used for the library was the immunoSEQ multiplex PCR assay. Not all clones reach the TCRdb copy of this immuneACCESS table, which keeps in-frame sequences only. Checked studies attribute under half of the gap to unresolved V genes and leave the rest unexplained. This sample comprises about 52,000 clones, 85% to 90% of them detected only once. Together, the top ten hold roughly 10% of the sample. Material: peripheral blood. These receptors came from an older man with active or convalescent COVID-19.

The chain combines TRBV5-6 with TRBJ1-1; D possibly corresponds to TRBD1 (6 bases). The V and J ends lost 3 bases and 1 base respectively, with 16 bases between them. This CDR3 has 16 residues. Germline V gene data show CDR1 as SGHDT and CDR2 as YYEEEE. CDR3 loop: CASSSYRVLGNTEAFF. The CDR3 DNA follows: TGTGCCAGCAGCTCCTACAGGGTACTAGGGAACACTGAAGCTTTCTTT.

The CDR3 nucleotides are TGTGCCAGCAGCTTAGTATATGGACTCTCTGGGGCCAACGTCCTGACTTTC. This sequence encodes CASSLVYGLSGANVLTF. The chain carries TRBV7-8 and TRBJ2-6, with D possibly TRBD2 on 5 matching bases. With 1 base removed from V and 0 bases from J, the gap between germline ends came to 10 bases. The CDR3 is made up of 17 amino acids. The V gene's germline CDR1 is SGHVS and CDR2 FQNEAQ. The full variable domain, completed using reference TRBV7-8 and TRBJ2-6, is GAGVSQSPRYKVAKRGQDVALRCDPISGHVSLFWYQQALGQGPEFLTYFQNEAQLDKSGLPSDRFFAERPEGSVSTLKIQRTQQEDSAVYLCASSLVYGLSGANVLTFGAGSRLTVL.

The V call is TRBV6-2 or TRBV6-3, the J call TRBJ2-4; 9 bases map to TRBD2. Germline V gene data show CDR1 as MNHEY and CDR2 as SVGEGT. The CDR3 contains 15 residues. V shed 6 bases, J shed 10 bases, and the junction held 13 bases outside the gene matches. The CDR3, as DNA: TGTGCCAGCAGCCCCGGGGGTAGCGGGAGTGGGATTCAGTACTTC. Protein: CASSPGGSGSGIQYF.

The rearrangement links TRBV28 to TRBJ1-2; D uncertain. The CDR3 spans 14 residues. In germline, CDR1 is MDHEN, CDR2 SYDVKM. Trimming pared 2 bases from V and 4 bases from J, leaving 11 bases between. CDR3 region: CASSLSGQVYGYTF. DNA for the CDR3: TGTGCCAGCAGTTTAAGCGGGCAGGTCTATGGCTACACCTTC.

The chain carries TRBV7-2 and TRBJ1-2; the match to TRBD1 covers 8 bases. The CDR3 consists of 15 residues. The V segment lost 5 bases and the J segment 4 bases; nucleotides outside the gene matches: 9. Germline V lookup: CDR1 SGHTA, CDR2 FQGNSA. The CDR3: CASSPNGQGAYGYTF. The DNA of the CDR3 is TGTGCCAGCAGCCCCAACGGACAGGGAGCCTATGGCTACACCTTC.

This chain's CDR3 is CASSRPPGQGNYGYTF. CDR3 coding DNA: TGTGCCAGCAGCCGCCCCCCCGGACAGGGGAACTATGGCTACACCTTC. The chain links TRBV28 to TRBJ1-2, with 9 bases identical to TRBD1. V shed 6 bases, J shed 2 bases, and the junction held 10 bases outside the gene matches. The CDR3 consists of 16 residues. CDR1 and CDR2 from the germline V gene are MDHEN and SYDVKM.

The J gene is TRBJ2-2, the V gene TRBV6-5; the match to TRBD1 covers 7 bases. This CDR3 region has 13 residues. V gave up 11 bases and J gave up 1 base; unmatched junction bases: 4. Germline values: CDR1 MNHEY, CDR2 SVGAGI. CDR3 region: CAGGQVNTGELFF. CDR3 bases: TGTGCCGGAGGACAGGTGAACACCGGGGAGCTGTTTTTT.

V and J are TRBV9 and TRBJ2-5; 10 bases are a match to TRBD1. CDR1 is SGDLS and CDR2 is YYNGEE in the germline V gene. V shed 3 bases, J shed 4 bases, and the junction held 9 bases outside the gene matches. The CDR3 covers 16 residues. This CDR3 is CASSAYSGTGVETQYF. CDR3 nucleotides: TGTGCCAGCAGCGCCTACTCCGGGACAGGGGTAGAGACCCAGTACTTC.

This chain links TRBV29-1 with TRBJ2-7; the D is unclear. Germline V lookup: CDR1 SQVTM, CDR2 ANQGSEA. V was trimmed by 6 bases and J by 0 bases, leaving 9 bases between them. This CDR3 region has 12 residues. This CDR3 reads CSVQARSYEQYF. The CDR3 DNA is TGCAGCGTCCAGGCCCGCTCCTACGAGCAGTACTTC.

The chain recombines TRBV6-6 with TRBJ2-1, with 7 bases matching TRBD2. V trimming: 10 bases; J trimming: 10 bases; junction bases outside the gene matches: 13. CDR3 length equals 13 residues. The germline V gene has CDR1 MNHNY and CDR2 SVGAGI (reference sequence). The CDR3 coding sequence is TGTGCCACCGGGGGTAGCGGGCATAGCGAGCAGTTCTTC. It yields the protein CATGGSGHSEQFF.

The gene calls are TRBV18 and TRBJ2-1, with D possibly being TRBD2 (6 bases). The germline V and J ends were trimmed by 0 bases and 5 bases, with 14 bases remaining between them. From germline, CDR1 is KGHSH and CDR2 LQKENI. The CDR3 has 16 residues. The CDR3 is CASSPPNPGVDNEQFF. The DNA for the CDR3 is TGTGCCAGCTCACCACCGAACCCGGGGGTGGACAATGAGCAGTTCTTC.

This sequence joins TRBV4-3 and TRBJ2-7, with D uncertain. The CDR3 spans 16 residues. Trimming cost V 0 bases and J 3 bases, with 15 bases left between them. Germline V gene lookup returns CDR1 LGHNA and CDR2 YSLEER. In DNA form, the CDR3 reads TGCGCCAGCAGCCAAGATAGTCACTCACGGGTCTACGAGCAGTACTTC. The encoded protein is CASSQDSHSRVYEQYF.

The V gene is TRBV4-3, the J gene TRBJ2-6; D not resolved. V lost 0 bases to trimming and J lost 4 bases, with 7 bases between them. The germline V gene has CDR1 LGHNA and CDR2 YSLEER. The CDR3 consists of 15 residues. DNA of the CDR3: TGCGCCAGCAGCCAAGATTCTGCGGGGGCCAACGTCCTGACTTTC. This encodes CASSQDSAGANVLTF.

The chain links TRBV7-2 to TRBJ2-1; D is possibly TRBD2 (6 bases). Trimming shortened V by 1 base and J by 8 bases, and 18 bases separated the two germline ends. Per the germline V gene, CDR1 is SGHTA and CDR2 is FQGNSA. The CDR3 runs 16 residues. This CDR3 reads CASSLVGGISGDEQFF. In DNA, the CDR3 is TGTGCCAGCAGCTTAGTAGGCGGGATTTCTGGGGATGAGCAGTTCTTC.

This CDR3 is CASSETTGQGGNGQYF. CDR3 coding DNA: TGTGCCAGCAGTGAAACGACTGGACAGGGAGGTAACGGGCAGTACTTC. This chain uses TRBV6-1 with TRBJ2-7; 8 bases align to TRBD1. The CDR3 has 16 residues. Losses at the gene ends were 2 bases for V and 9 bases for J; bases not matched to a gene: 15. Germline assignment: CDR1 MNHNS and CDR2 SASEGT.

This clone was detected only a few times. V and J are TRBV7-2 and TRBJ1-2; TRBD1 aligns across 11 bases. V lost 4 bases to trimming and J lost 4 bases; unmatched junction nucleotides: 11. Germline CDR1 is SGHTA and CDR2 is FQGNSA. There are 17 residues in the CDR3. CDR3 amino acids: CASSSRDRGGLSYGYTF. The CDR3 DNA reads TGTGCCAGCAGCTCCCGGGACAGGGGGGGCCTTAGCTATGGCTACACCTTC.

The chain links TRBV7-9 to TRBJ1-3, with D perhaps matching TRBD1 (5 bases). V lost 3 bases and J lost 0, with 9 bases in between. The germline gives CDR1 SEHNR, CDR2 FQNEAQ (reference sequence). CDR3 length: 15 amino acids. The CDR3 nucleotides read TGTGCCAGCAGCTTGAGACAGAGCTCTGGAAACACCATATATTTT. Amino acid sequence: CASSLRQSSGNTIYF.

The V call is TRBV12-3 or TRBV12-4, the J call TRBJ2-2; D not certain. CDR3 length: 13 amino acids. V was shortened by 10 bases and J by 0 bases, with 9 bases between the two germline ends. The chain's CDR3 is CAIRPANTGELFF. CDR3 DNA sequence: TGTGCCATCAGACCGGCGAACACCGGGGAGCTGTTTTTT.

This clone was seen more than once but under ten times. The V call is TRBV5-8, the J call TRBJ2-5, with TRBD2 matching over 7 bases. V gave up 2 bases and J gave up 4 bases; unmatched junction bases: 5. The CDR3 runs to 14 residues. From germline, CDR1 is SGHTS and CDR2 YDEGEE. CDR3 loop: CASSLVGRGETQYF. DNA of the CDR3: TGTGCCAGCAGCTTAGTAGGGAGGGGAGAGACCCAGTACTTC.

V usage is TRBV6-4 and J usage is TRBJ2-3; 8 bases align to TRBD2. J was trimmed by 2 bases and V by 5 bases; bases with no gene match: 9. CDR1 and CDR2 from the germline V gene are MRHNA and SNTAGT. The CDR3 covers 16 residues. The CDR3: CASSPGLAGFTDTQYF. As DNA, the CDR3 is TGTGCCAGCAGTCCGGGCCTAGCGGGTTTCACAGATACGCAGTATTTT.

V is TRBV28 and J is TRBJ1-2; D remains unclear. V was cut by 1 base and J by 7 bases, with 10 bases left in between. This CDR3 is built from 13 residues. The germline CDR1 and CDR2 sequences are MDHEN and SYDVKM. The CDR3 sequence is CASSLLAGFGYTF. The CDR3 bases are TGTGCCAGCAGTTTATTGGCGGGGTTTGGCTACACCTTC.